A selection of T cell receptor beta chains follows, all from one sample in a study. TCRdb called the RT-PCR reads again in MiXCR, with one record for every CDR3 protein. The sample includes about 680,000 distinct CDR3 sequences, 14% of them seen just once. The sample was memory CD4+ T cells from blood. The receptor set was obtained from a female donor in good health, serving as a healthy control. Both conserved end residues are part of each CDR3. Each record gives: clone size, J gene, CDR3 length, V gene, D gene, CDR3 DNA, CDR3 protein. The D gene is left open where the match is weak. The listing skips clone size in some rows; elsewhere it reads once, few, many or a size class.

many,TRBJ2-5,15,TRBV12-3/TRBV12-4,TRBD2,TGTGCCAGCAGCCCCGCGAGTAGCGGGGGAGAGACCCAGTACTTC,CASSPASSGGETQYF
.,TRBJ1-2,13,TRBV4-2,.,TGTGCCAGCAGCCAACACGAATACTATGGCTACACCTTC,CASSQHEYYGYTF
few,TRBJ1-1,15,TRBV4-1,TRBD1,TGCGCCAGCAGCCCTCAACAGGGGGCAGGTACTGAAGCTTTCTTT,CASSPQQGAGTEAFF
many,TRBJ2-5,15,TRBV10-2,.,TGCGCCAGCAGTGAGTCGGTGGGGACCCAAGAGACCCAGTACTTC,CASSESVGTQETQYF
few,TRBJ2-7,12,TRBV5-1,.,TGCGCCAGCAGCTTGTATGACTACGAGCAGTACTTC,CASSLYDYEQYF
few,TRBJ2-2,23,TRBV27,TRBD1,TGTGCCAGCAGTTTATCGAGGTTACTTCGACATCTCTGGACAGGCTCGAACACCGGGGAGCTGTTTTTT,CASSLSRLLRHLWTGSNTGELFF
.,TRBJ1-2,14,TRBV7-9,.,TGTGCCAGCAGCTTATCATCCGTTTTCTATGGCTACACCTTC,CASSLSSVFYGYTF
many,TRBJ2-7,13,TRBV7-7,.,TGTGCTAGCAGCTCAGGGACGGCAAACGAGCAGTACTTC,CASSSGTANEQYF
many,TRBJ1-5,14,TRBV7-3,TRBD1,TGTGCCATCCAGGGGGCGGACAGGTTTCAGCCCCAGCATTTT,CAIQGADRFQPQHF
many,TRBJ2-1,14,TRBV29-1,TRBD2,TGCAGCGTTTGGGGCGGGACTACCTACAATGAGCAGTTCTTC,CSVWGGTTYNEQFF
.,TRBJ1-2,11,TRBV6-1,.,TGTGCCAGCAGTGGGGGTCCCGGCTACACCTTC,CASSGGPGYTF
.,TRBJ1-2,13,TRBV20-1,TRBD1,TGCAGTGCTGCAGGGGGCGCAGACTATGGCTACACCTTC,CSAAGGADYGYTF
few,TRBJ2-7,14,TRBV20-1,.,TGCAGTCTCTGGACTGGAAGGGACACCTACGAGCAGTACTTC,CSLWTGRDTYEQYF
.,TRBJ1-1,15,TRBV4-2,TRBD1,TGTGCCAGCAGCCGTATCACAGGGGGCGAAACAAAAGCTTTCTTT,CASSRITGGETKAFF
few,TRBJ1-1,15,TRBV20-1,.,TGCAGTGCTAGAGTGGGAGGCCGGGGAAACACTGAAGCTTTCTTT,CSARVGGRGNTEAFF
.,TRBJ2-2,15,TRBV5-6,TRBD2,TGTGCCAGCAGCTCCAAGTCCGGGAGGACCGGGGAGCTGTTTTTT,CASSSKSGRTGELFF